The 5 T cell receptor beta chains below come from one sample, sequenced in a study of blood T cell repertoires in COVID-19. TCRdb's copy holds only in-frame clones and misses some; the assay was immunoSEQ multiplex PCR. The sample consists of 250,000 or so clones, roughly 82% of them appearing once. The specimen sequenced was peripheral blood. The receptors derive from a man older than 75 with acute or convalescent COVID-19.

The chain combines TRBV7-9 with TRBJ1-2, with TRBD1 as a possible D gene (5 bases). The V gene lost 1 base and the J gene lost 5 bases, with 8 bases spanning the gap. Germline assignment: CDR1 SEHNR and CDR2 FQNEAQ (reference sequence). CDR3 size: 13 residues. CDR3 sequence (DNA): TGTGCCAGCAGCTTAGAAGGGGCTTATGGCTACACCTTC. This sequence encodes CASSLEGAYGYTF. The whole variable domain, filled in from reference TRBV7-9 and TRBJ1-2, reads DTGVSQNPRHKITKRGQNVTFRCDPISEHNRLYWYRQTLGQGPEFLTYFQNEAQLEKSRLLSDRFSAERPKGSFSTLEIQRTEQGDSAMYLCASSLEGAYGYTFGSGTRLTVV.

The chain couples TRBV14 to TRBJ2-3; 9 positions agree with TRBD2. This CDR3 has 15 amino acids. Germline assignment: CDR1 SGHDN and CDR2 FVKESK. Unmatched junction bases numbered 6, after V lost 6 bases and J lost 2 bases. CDR3 loop: CASRGLATNTDTQYF. The CDR3 DNA sequence: TGTGCCAGCAGGGGACTAGCTACTAACACAGATACGCAGTATTTT.

The chain links TRBV21-1 to TRBJ1-6; the D call of TRBD1 is as the table states it, not checked on the DNA. TRBV21-1 is flagged as a pseudogene. The CDR3 contains 17 residues. DNA of the CDR3: TGTGCCAGCTCTCCGGGACAGAAGAGCTCCTATAATTCACCCCTCCACTTT. Translating it yields CASSPGQKSSYNSPLHF.

The chain combines TRBV5-1 with TRBJ2-7; D is unresolved. V lost 7 bases to trimming and J lost 2 bases, with 13 bases between them. The CDR3 consists of 13 residues. CDR1 and CDR2 (germline): SGHRS, YFSETQ. The CDR3 bases are TGCGCCAGCGCGTCAGACTCTACCTACGAGCAGTACTTC. Amino acids: CASASDSTYEQYF.

The chain is built from TRBV28 and TRBJ1-5; 9 bases align to TRBD1. CDR1 is MDHEN and CDR2 is SYDVKM in the germline V gene. V shed 7 bases and J 6 bases; nucleotides not matched to a gene: 10. The CDR3 runs to 15 residues. The CDR3 DNA sequence: TGTGCCAGCAAGGTAGGGACAGGGACCGGTCAGCCCCAGCATTTT. It codes for CASKVGTGTGQPQHF.